This T cell receptor (beta chain) emerged from a study of early T cells in non-severe SARS-CoV-2 infection (dated by TCRdb to the early 2020s). Study-wide context: Because TCR sequencing was done on bulk RNA from unsorted whole blood, the alpha and beta chains could not be paired. The full study reports these points: Matching against VDJdb was skewed toward anti-spike CD8 responses, likely underestimated virus-specific expansions, and missed private and CD4 specificities.

The CDR3 spans 16 residues, from the cysteine through the phenylalanine. Only CDR3 DNA remains: 48 bases, in frame from the first base. Trimming takes 2 bases from V and 2 bases from J, and the germline ends sit 12 bases apart. In the germline V gene, CDR1 corresponds to SGHAT and CDR2 to FQNNGV. Library creation used 5' RACE. Sequencing instrument: NextSeq 500. The TCR library protocol attached unique molecular identifiers to individual cDNA molecules to correct for sequencing error and PCR bias. Both TCR alpha and beta chains were sequenced, and tight co-correlation was observed between alpha and beta sequence abundances in each sample. The study's own analysis went as follows. Decombinator V4 was used to annotate TCR sequences for V gene, J gene and CDR3. TCRs were defined as expanded if a significant change between any two time points was detected under a Poisson model with p below 0.0001. TCR abundances were normalised to the total number of TCRs sequenced per sample and were expressed as counts per million. MAIT TCRs were defined by TRAV1-2 paired with TRAJ12, TRAJ20 or TRAJ33, and iNKT TCRs by TRAV10 paired with TRAJ18. VDJdb, accessed 1 November 2021, was searched for CMV, EBV and SARS-CoV-2 annotated TCRs, excluding TCRs annotated for multiple antigens. TCRdb itself trimmed the public reads at Q25 with fastp, ran MiXCR and retained productive beta chains. CDR3 protein duplicates are merged, each entry listing the most common genes and DNA. The V and J calls reflect TCRdb's pipeline rather than the authors' work. This sample comprises under 70,000 distinct CDR3 sequences, around 5.2% of them detected only once. Together, the top ten hold about 7% of the sample.

This was a case-control study nested in a cohort of healthcare workers in London, UK, who had nasopharyngeal swab PCR tests and blood samples taken every week. Healthcare workers were enrolled in the week of the UK lockdown, from 23 to 31 March 2020, and were followed every week for up to roughly 16 weeks. As concerns this clonotype: Its target antigen remains unknown. Per-base quality was not reported, and no clone a single base away is much larger than it.

The sequencing input was whole blood. The clonotype was recovered from an adult who was a healthcare worker with PCR-confirmed SARS-CoV-2 infection or an uninfected control (not recorded which). In this chain, TRBV11-2 is recombined with TRBJ2-2, with no confident D gene call. The CDR3 here reads CASSLRARVNTGELFF. In nucleotide form, the sequence is TGTGCCAGCAGCTTAAGGGCTAGAGTTAACACCGGGGAGCTGTTTTTT.